This section outlines one TCR beta chain sequence together with its context. Its antigen is not identified. This sample is drawn from a study of blood T cells in healthy people across ages. Whole-study results and caveats: Age showed a roughly linear inverse relationship with TCR beta diversity per million T cells.

The CDR3 covers 16 residues. From germline, CDR1 is DFQATT and CDR2 SNEGSKA (reference sequence). Through a sample-barcoded 5' primer and a J-beta primer mix, a second PCR was run for about 6 to 11 cycles. TCRdb called the 5' RACE reads again in MiXCR, with one record for every CDR3 protein. The sample contains 800,000 to 950,000 distinct CDR3 sequences, about 29% of which appear only once. Total RNA was isolated from each sample in quantities of at least 6 micrograms. The sample was also linked to a second study, of T cells of mothers and their children.

This TCR was recovered from a woman between 35 and 50 years old in good health. The chain links TRBV20-1 to TRBJ1-2; 9 bases fit TRBD1. The sequenced sample consisted of blood. The chain's CDR3 is CSLIGADRGLNYGYTF. CDR3 in DNA: TGCAGCCTCATCGGGGCGGACAGGGGACTGAACTATGGCTACACCTTC.